This passage covers 5 T cell receptor beta chains from one sample sequenced in a study of regulatory T cells in long-lasting Graves disease. Arm-PCR of CDR3 regions and iRepertoire HTBI primers were the basis on which TCR beta libraries were built. TCRdb processed the multiplex PCR reads anew with MiXCR; each CDR3 protein has one entry. Among about 560,000 distinct CDR3 sequences, roughly a sixth were seen once, and the ten largest hold around 12%. Time point indicated: newly diagnosed GD, antithyroid drugs for less than 3 months. The TCR library was made from RNA that had been extracted from PBMCs in TRIzol. These same data were also listed under a study on T cells in Graves' hyperthyroidism and ophthalmopathy.

The sample was peripheral blood mononuclear cells (PBMCs), taken at new diagnosis, from a patient treated with antithyroid drugs. The origin of the receptors is a man younger than 30 with Graves disease.

This clonotype was counted at least ten times. The chain joins TRBV7-9 to TRBJ1-3; D is ambiguous. Germline V gene sequence: CDR1 SEHNR, CDR2 FQNEAQ (reference sequence). The V gene lost 6 bases and the J gene lost 0 bases, with 18 bases spanning the gap. The CDR3 contains 17 residues. The CDR3 region is CASRASGTRLSGNTIYF. For the CDR3, the DNA is TGTGCCAGCAGGGCCTCTGGAACCAGACTCTCTGGAAACACCATATATTTT. The full variable domain, with the rest looked up from reference TRBV7-9 and TRBJ1-3, is DTGVSQNPRHKITKRGQNVTFRCDPISEHNRLYWYRQTLGQGPEFLTYFQNEAQLEKSRLLSDRFSAERPKGSFSTLEIQRTEQGDSAMYLCASRASGTRLSGNTIYFGEGSWLTVV.

Concerning this clonotype itself: A clone one base away is much larger, so this may be a read error. V is TRBV2 and J is TRBJ2-3; D is possibly TRBD2 (5 bases). V was cut by 3 bases and J by 0 bases, with 13 bases left in between. Germline loops: CDR1 SNHLY, CDR2 FYNNEI. This CDR3 region has 16 residues. The CDR3 loop reads CASSDLAPTSTDTQYF. The CDR3 bases are TGTGCCAGCAGTGACCTAGCTCCGACCAGCACAGATACGCAGTATTTT.

In this sample, this clonotype turned up many times. The gene calls are TRBV7-9 and TRBJ2-5; D ambiguous. Trimming stripped 4 bases from V and 7 bases from J, with 7 bases between. The germline CDR1 and CDR2 sequences are SEHNR and FQNEAQ (reference sequence). There are 11 residues in the CDR3. CDR3 nucleotide sequence: TGTGCCAGCAGCTCCGAAGGGACCCAGTACTTC. Translated, it gives CASSSEGTQYF.

This clonotype was counted ten times or more. The rearrangement joins TRBV10-3 to TRBJ2-7; D is possibly TRBD2 (6 bases). V lost 3 bases, J lost 4 bases, and 10 bases lay in between. From germline, CDR1 is ENHRY and CDR2 SYGVKD. CDR3 length: 13 residues. CDR3 loop: CAISDRGSYEQYF. DNA of the CDR3: TGTGCCATCAGTGATCGGGGGTCTTACGAGCAGTACTTC.

V and J are TRBV6-1 and TRBJ2-1; maybe TRBD2 (5 bases). In germline, CDR1 is MNHNS, CDR2 SASEGT. The CDR3 runs to 10 residues. The germline V and J ends were trimmed by 7 bases and 12 bases, with 10 bases remaining between them. The CDR3 nucleotides are TGTGCCAGCACTGCACGGGGGCAGTTCTTC. The encoded protein is CASTARGQFF.